Following are 20 T cell receptor beta chains from one sample sequenced in a study of blood T cell repertoires in COVID-19. Only in-frame clones appear in the TCRdb table, and some are missing; sequencing was by immunoSEQ multiplex PCR. Counted here are hundreds of thousands of clones, around 84% occurring once; the ten biggest clones make up around 1.7%. Material for sequencing was PBMCs or T cells enriched from blood (not recorded which). The receptors here all came from a man aged 35 to 55 who had recovered from COVID-19.

The rearrangement uses TRBV14 and TRBJ2-1, with D possibly TRBD2 on 7 matching bases. Trimming took off 0 bases at V and 0 bases at J, with 12 bases between the two ends. This CDR3 region has 17 residues. CDR1 is SGHDN and CDR2 is FVKESK in the germline V gene. The CDR3 DNA sequence: TGTGCCAGCAGCCAAGATCGGGGGGCTAGCTCCTACAATGAGCAGTTCTTC. Translation: CASSQDRGASSYNEQFF.

The chain couples TRBV5-1 to TRBJ2-7, with no clear D. Germline V gives CDR1 SGHRS, CDR2 YFSETQ. The CDR3 consists of 14 residues. Deletions cut 0 bases from V and 1 base from J, with 8 bases between. The CDR3 here is CASSLESLSYEQYF. The CDR3, as DNA: TGCGCCAGCAGCTTGGAATCCCTTTCCTACGAGCAGTACTTC.

The chain links TRBV5-8 to TRBJ2-7; TRBD1 matches 7 bases. V was clipped by 2 bases and J by 3 bases; unmatched bases: 8. Germline V lookup: CDR1 SGHTS, CDR2 YDEGEE. This CDR3 is built from 15 residues. The CDR3 nucleotides are TGTGCCAGCAGCTTTAACCCAGGGGGACACTACGAGCAGTACTTC. This sequence encodes CASSFNPGGHYEQYF.

The chain has TRBV28 and TRBJ1-1; TRBD1 matches at 9 bases. Trimming at V came to 7 bases and at J to 7 bases, leaving 10 bases not matched to a gene. The V gene's germline CDR1 is MDHEN and CDR2 SYDVKM. CDR3 length equals 14 residues. CDR3 DNA sequence: TGTGCCAGCACCTCGGGACAGGGAGCCGTTGAAGCTTTCTTT. This codes for CASTSGQGAVEAFF.

A note on this clone: Other nucleotide sequences from this sample produce the same CDR3. The chain combines TRBV20-1 with TRBJ2-7, with D possibly TRBD2 on 5 matching bases. Trimming cost V 5 bases and J 4 bases, with 9 bases left between them. The CDR3 runs 11 residues. Per the germline V gene, CDR1 is DFQATT and CDR2 is SNEGSKA (reference sequence). Here the CDR3 DNA reads TGCAGTGCTGAGGGAGAGTACGAGCAGTACTTC. Amino acid sequence: CSAEGEYEQYF.

The chain carries TRBV15 and TRBJ1-2; a weak D match, TRBD1 (5 bases). The CDR3 runs to 14 residues. Germline loops: CDR1 LNHNV, CDR2 YYDKDF (reference sequence). Trimming left V 0 bases short and J 4 bases short, with 9 bases between. The CDR3 spells CATSREGGSYGYTF. The CDR3, as DNA: TGTGCCACCAGCAGAGAGGGGGGTAGCTATGGCTACACCTTC. Variable domain in full (rest from reference TRBV15 and TRBJ1-2): DAMVIQNPRYQVTQFGKPVTLSCSQTLNHNVMYWYQQKSSQAPKLLFHYYDKDFNNEADTPDNFQSRRPNTSFCFLDIRSPGLGDTAMYLCATSREGGSYGYTFGSGTRLTVV.

The rearrangement links TRBV4-3 to TRBJ2-2; 10 bases are shared with TRBD2. Germline V CDR1 and CDR2: LGHNA, YSLEER. Germline trimming cut 0 bases from V and 2 bases from J; bases unmatched to any gene: 12. The CDR3 consists of 20 residues. The CDR3 DNA sequence: TGCGCCAGCAGCCAAGATTGGGGATTCCTAGCGGGGGCCAACACCGGGGAGCTGTTTTTT. Its translation is CASSQDWGFLAGANTGELFF.

This chain links TRBV28 with TRBJ2-5; unclear D gene. From germline, CDR1 is MDHEN and CDR2 SYDVKM. Trimming removed 5 bases at V and 4 bases at J, with 8 bases between. The CDR3 runs 12 residues. CDR3 residues: CASSPPRETQYF. The CDR3 bases are TGTGCCAGCAGTCCCCCCAGAGAGACCCAGTACTTC.

The rearrangement links TRBV19 to TRBJ1-5; possible D gene TRBD1, 5 bases. The CDR3 totals 16 residues. Germline-derived CDR1 and CDR2 are LNHDA and SQIVND (reference sequence). The V end was cut by 7 bases, the J end by 3 bases, with 19 bases between. The DNA of the CDR3 is TGTGCCAGTACTCCCGTCGGGGGGGATTACAATCAGCCCCAGCATTTT. It specifies CASTPVGGDYNQPQHF.

Of note for this clone: The sample contains more than one DNA sequence encoding this CDR3. The rearrangement uses TRBV19 and TRBJ1-5; a weak D match, TRBD1 (5 bases). This CDR3 spans 14 amino acids. V shed 3 bases and J shed 0 bases, with 6 bases lying between them. In germline, CDR1 is LNHDA, CDR2 SQIVND (reference sequence). In nucleotides, the CDR3 is TGTGCCAGTAGTATTGACAGTAGCAATCAGCCCCAGCATTTT. It codes for CASSIDSSNQPQHF.

The chain joins TRBV3-1 (or the pseudogene TRBV3-2) to TRBJ2-7, with a tentative D call TRBD1 (6 bases). V shed 4 bases and J shed 3 bases, with 16 bases lying between them. The CDR3 is made up of 15 amino acids. Germline CDR1 is LGHDT and CDR2 is YNNKEL (reference sequence). CDR3 nucleotide sequence: TGTGCCAGCAGCCTTGGGGTACAGGGTGACTACGAGCAGTACTTC. The encoded protein is CASSLGVQGDYEQYF.

This clone was counted between two and nine times. This chain connects TRBV19 to TRBJ2-5; D unresolved. The CDR3 totals 14 residues. V shed 1 base and J shed 4 bases, with 10 bases lying between them. CDR1 is LNHDA, CDR2 SQIVND, per germline (reference sequence). CDR3 nucleotides: TGTGCCAGTAGTATAGGTGTGACTTCAGAGACCCAGTACTTC. This encodes CASSIGVTSETQYF.

V usage is TRBV7-2 and J usage is TRBJ2-5; D is possibly TRBD2 (6 bases). This CDR3 contains 14 residues. Germline V gene lookup returns CDR1 SGHTA and CDR2 FQGNSA. The V and J ends lost 3 bases and 5 bases respectively, with 13 bases between them. The CDR3 coding sequence is TGTGCCAGCAGCTTGGTAGGGACTTGGGAGACCCAGTACTTC. Protein sequence: CASSLVGTWETQYF.

The genes are TRBV18 and TRBJ1-2; 7 bases are a match to TRBD1. This CDR3 contains 15 residues. Germline V gene data show CDR1 as KGHSH and CDR2 as LQKENI. With V trimmed by 3 bases and J by 2 bases, 6 bases remained unmatched. In DNA form, the CDR3 reads TGTGCCAGCTCACCCGGACAGGACAACAACTATGGCTACACCTTC. It codes for CASSPGQDNNYGYTF.

This chain links TRBV2 with TRBJ1-1, with TRBD1 matching over 9 bases. CDR3 length: 12 residues. Trimming took 7 bases from V and 9 from J; bases not matched to a gene: 6. The V gene's germline CDR1 is SNHLY and CDR2 FYNNEI. The CDR3, as DNA: TGTGCCAGCACCTCCGGGACAGGGAAAGCTTTCTTT. Amino acids: CASTSGTGKAFF.

The chain joins TRBV7-9 to TRBJ2-3; 8 bases are shared with TRBD2. Germline V gene data show CDR1 as SEHNR and CDR2 as FQNEAQ (reference sequence). The CDR3 is 17 residues long. V lost 3 bases, J lost 4 bases, and 12 bases stayed unmatched. CDR3 bases: TGTGCCAGCAGCTTCCCCGTCATAGCGGGAAGTTCAGATACGCAGTATTTT. Translated, it gives CASSFPVIAGSSDTQYF.

The sample holds one count of this clone. The genes are TRBV25-1 and TRBJ2-2, with TRBD1 matching 10 bases. Germline CDR1 and CDR2: MGHDK and SYGVNS. V lost 4 bases and J lost 5; bases outside the gene matches: 7. The CDR3 length is 16 residues. The DNA of the CDR3 is TGTGCCAGCAGTGTGCCGGGACAGGGGTTTACCGGGGAGCTGTTTTTT. Amino acids: CASSVPGQGFTGELFF.

The J gene is TRBJ2-1, the V gene TRBV19; 10 nucleotides match TRBD2. Germline lookup yields CDR1 LNHDA and CDR2 SQIVND (reference sequence). J lost 8 bases, V lost 6 bases, and 10 bases had no gene match. This CDR3 has 15 residues. The chain's CDR3 is CASRESGGARDEQFF. As DNA, the CDR3 is TGTGCCAGTAGGGAAAGCGGGGGGGCCCGGGATGAGCAGTTCTTC.

The chain joins TRBV4-3 to TRBJ2-1; perhaps TRBD1 as D (5 bases). V lost 4 bases and J lost 3, with 10 bases in between. Per germline, CDR1 LGHNA and CDR2 YSLEER. There are 14 residues in the CDR3. The CDR3 DNA reads TGCGCCAGCAGCCTCTATGACAGCTACAATGAGCAGTTCTTC. Residues: CASSLYDSYNEQFF.

The chain employs TRBV28 and TRBJ1-2; 7 bases fit TRBD1. This CDR3 comprises 14 residues. V dropped 6 bases and J dropped 7; count of bases not matched to a gene: 11. Germline CDR1 is MDHEN and CDR2 is SYDVKM. The chain's CDR3 is CASSVQGVNGGYTF. CDR3 nucleotides: TGTGCCAGCAGCGTCCAGGGGGTCAATGGTGGCTACACCTTC.